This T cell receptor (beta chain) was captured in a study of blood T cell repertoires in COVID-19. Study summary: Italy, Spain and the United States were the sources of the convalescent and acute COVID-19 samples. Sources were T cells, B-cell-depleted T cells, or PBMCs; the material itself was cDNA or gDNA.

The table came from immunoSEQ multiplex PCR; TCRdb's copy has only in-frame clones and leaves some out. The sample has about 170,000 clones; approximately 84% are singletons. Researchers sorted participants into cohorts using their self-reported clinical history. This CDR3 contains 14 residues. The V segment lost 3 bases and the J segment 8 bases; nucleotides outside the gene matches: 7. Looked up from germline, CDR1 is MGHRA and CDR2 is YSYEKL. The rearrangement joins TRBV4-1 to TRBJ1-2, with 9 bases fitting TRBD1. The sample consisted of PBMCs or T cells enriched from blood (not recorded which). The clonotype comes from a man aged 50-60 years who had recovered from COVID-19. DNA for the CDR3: TGCGCCAGCAGCCAGGGGACAGGGTCGGGCGGCTACACCTTC. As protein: CASSQGTGSGGYTF.